This T cell receptor (beta chain) emerged from a study of spatial heterogeneity in lung cancer. Whole-study results and caveats: Ubiquitous expanded TCR counts tracked ubiquitous nonsynonymous mutations, and regional counts tracked regional ones. Expanded intratumoral alpha and beta TCR counts tracked tumor mutation counts.

By share, this clonotype ranks as medium-sized. The antigen is undetermined. Since it is a stray read in a library aimed at alpha chains, this beta chain has a size that is not meaningful. Every TCR cDNA molecule bore its own unique molecular identifier. Using its own MiXCR run on the 5' RACE reads, TCRdb lists one record per CDR3 protein. The sample carries thousands of distinct CDR3 sequences, about 14% recorded once. Described time point: sample taken at primary tumor resection. Donation came from around 72 patients with untreated early-stage non-small cell lung cancer. Extraction of whole RNA from tumor, nontumor lung or frozen PBMC preceded unsorted sequencing. The origin of this receptor is a female donor with early-stage non-small cell lung cancer. Sequenced here: lung tumor tissue, sampled at surgery.

CDR3 nucleotides: TGCGCCAGCAGCCACCTACCCTCCACAGATACGCAGTATTTT. As protein: CASSHLPSTDTQYF. The chain recombines TRBV4-3 with TRBJ2-3, with no clear D. CDR1 and CDR2 (germline): LGHNA, YSLEER. CDR3 size: 14 residues. V lost 3 bases to trimming and J lost 2 bases, with 9 bases between them.